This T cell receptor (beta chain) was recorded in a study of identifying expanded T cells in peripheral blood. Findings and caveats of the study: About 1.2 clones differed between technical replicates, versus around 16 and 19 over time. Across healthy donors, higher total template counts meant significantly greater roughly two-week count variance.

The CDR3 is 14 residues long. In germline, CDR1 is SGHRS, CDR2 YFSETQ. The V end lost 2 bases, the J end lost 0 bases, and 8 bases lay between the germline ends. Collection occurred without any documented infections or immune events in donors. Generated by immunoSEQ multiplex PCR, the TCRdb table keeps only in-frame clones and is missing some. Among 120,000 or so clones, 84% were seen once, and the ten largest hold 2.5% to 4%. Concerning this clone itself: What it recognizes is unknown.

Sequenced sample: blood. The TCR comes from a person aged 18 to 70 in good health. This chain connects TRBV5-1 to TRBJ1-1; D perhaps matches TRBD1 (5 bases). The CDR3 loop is CASSFEGLNTEAFF. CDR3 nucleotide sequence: TGCGCCAGCAGCTTTGAGGGGTTGAACACTGAAGCTTTCTTT. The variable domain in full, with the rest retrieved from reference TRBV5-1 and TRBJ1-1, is KAGVTQTPRYLIKTRGQQVTLSCSPISGHRSVSWYQQTPGQGLQFLFEYFSETQRNKGNFPGRFSGRQFSNSRSEMNVSTLELGDSALYLCASSFEGLNTEAFFGQGTRLTVV.